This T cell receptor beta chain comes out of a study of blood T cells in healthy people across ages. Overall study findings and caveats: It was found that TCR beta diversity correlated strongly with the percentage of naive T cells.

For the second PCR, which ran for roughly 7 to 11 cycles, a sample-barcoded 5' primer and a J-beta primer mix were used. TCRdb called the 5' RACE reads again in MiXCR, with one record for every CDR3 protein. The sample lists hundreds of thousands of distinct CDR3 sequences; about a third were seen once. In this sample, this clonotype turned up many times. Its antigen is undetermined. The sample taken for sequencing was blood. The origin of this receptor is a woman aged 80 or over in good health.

The CDR3 coding sequence is TGCAGTGCTAGCGGGGGGGCGGGTAATGAGCAGTTCTTC. Encoded protein: CSASGGAGNEQFF. This chain connects TRBV20-1 to TRBJ2-1; TRBD2 agrees at 8 bases. Germline lookup yields CDR1 DFQATT and CDR2 SNEGSKA (reference sequence). V gave up 3 bases and J gave up 7 bases; unmatched junction bases: 5. The CDR3 extends over 13 amino acids.